This T cell receptor beta chain was recovered during a study of T cells in Graves' hyperthyroidism and ophthalmopathy. Study observations and caveats: Ophthalmopathy was predicted by the model a median of about 6.5 months ahead of onset.

The investigators amplified TCR beta CDR3 regions from RNA transcripts. The HTBI set primed first-round TCR CDR3 RT-PCR. Using its own MiXCR run on the multiplex PCR reads, TCRdb lists one record per CDR3 protein. This repertoire shows approximately 630,000 distinct CDR3 sequences, around 15% found once; its top ten account for 3.8%. There are many counts of this clonotype. What it binds is not known. This sequence originates from a woman in her thirties with Graves' hyperthyroidism. Input material: blood.

CDR3 nucleotides: TGTGCCAGCAGCCGCCGGGAGGGGATGGGTAGCACAGATACGCAGTATTTT. This translates into CASSRREGMGSTDTQYF. This rearrangement joins TRBV7-2 to TRBJ2-3; TRBD2 agrees at 8 bases. The CDR3 is made up of 17 amino acids. Germline-derived CDR1 and CDR2 are SGHTA and FQGNSA. The ends lost 5 bases at V and 0 bases at J; junction bases unmatched: 10.